A single sample is the source of the 3 T cell receptor beta chains below, sequenced in a study of shared clonotypes between healthy human individuals. CD45RO-negative CD8 cells positively selected for CCR7 made up the naive population, which excluded terminally differentiated effector memory CD45RA+ cells. The data were produced by immunoSEQ multiplex PCR, yet TCRdb's version contains in-frame clones alone and is incomplete. The data show fewer than 1 million clones, about 97% seen once. Sequenced input: naive CD8+ T cells sorted from blood. The receptors were sampled from a man aged 30 to 39 in good health.

The genes are TRBV9 and TRBJ2-1, with 7 bases identical to TRBD2. The CDR3 is made up of 16 amino acids. With 3 bases clipped from V and 9 bases from J, the junction kept 15 bases outside the gene matches. CDR1 and CDR2 from the germline V gene are SGDLS and YYNGEE. This chain's CDR3 is CASSAGGDYSGGEQFF. As DNA, the CDR3 is TGTGCCAGCAGCGCAGGCGGGGACTATTCGGGTGGTGAGCAGTTCTTC. The full variable domain, its missing parts supplied by reference TRBV9 and TRBJ2-1, is DSGVTQTPKHLITATGQRVTLRCSPRSGDLSVYWYQQSLDQGLQFLIQYYNGEERAKGNILERFSAQQFPDLHSELNLSSLELGDSALYFCASSAGGDYSGGEQFFGPGTRLTVL.

The V and J genes are TRBV5-1 and TRBJ2-7; no clear D gene. Between the trimmed V and J ends, which lost 1 base and 5 bases, there was a span of 10 bases. Germline V lookup: CDR1 SGHRS, CDR2 YFSETQ. This CDR3 is 13 amino acids long. The CDR3 coding sequence is TGCGCCAGCAGCTTGTACGCTGGTGACGAGCAGTACTTC. This translates into CASSLYAGDEQYF.

The CDR3 spells CASPWSFETQAGNEQFF. The CDR3 DNA reads TGTGCCAGCCCCTGGAGCTTTGAGACCCAAGCCGGCAATGAGCAGTTCTTC. The J gene is TRBJ2-1, the V gene TRBV9; D is uncertain. Germline V CDR1 and CDR2: SGDLS, YYNGEE. CDR3 length: 17 residues. Trimming shortened V by 7 bases and J by 6 bases, and 26 bases separated the two germline ends.